These 29 T cell receptor beta chains were all obtained from the same sample, sequenced in a study of beta chain features in type 1 diabetes. Whole-study results and caveats: In every one of the four CD4+ subsets, TCRB CDR3s were moderately but significantly shorter in Type 1 diabetes patients.

Isolated RNA was reverse transcribed in full, so expressed TCRB transcripts were sequenced. The repertoire was sequenced with immunoSEQ multiplex PCR; TCRdb's copy has only in-frame clones and lacks some. The data contain 230,000 or so clones, 16% of them seen just once; the ten biggest clones take up about 0.085%. Which antigens these TCRs recognize remains unknown. Sequencing was performed on naive CD4+ T cells from blood. All receptors come from a man aged 25 to 40 with type 1 diabetes.

The chain couples TRBV29-1 to TRBJ1-4; possible D gene TRBD1, 6 bases. The CDR3 has 13 amino acids. CDR1 and CDR2 from the germline V gene are SQVTM and ANQGSEA. Trimming took 7 bases from V and 7 from J, leaving 16 bases between them. The CDR3 spells CSAPTGDGEKLFF. Here the CDR3 DNA reads TGCAGCGCTCCGACAGGAGATGGTGAAAAACTGTTTTTT. Complete variable domain (other parts from reference TRBV29-1 and TRBJ1-4): SAVISQKPSRDICQRGTSLTIQCQVDSQVTMMFWYRQQPGQSLTLIATANQGSEATYESGFVIDKFPISRPNLTFSTLTVSNMSPEDSSIYLCSAPTGDGEKLFFGSGTQLSVL.

This clone was seen a few times. V usage is TRBV29-1 and J usage is TRBJ1-1; D gene unclear. The CDR3 runs to 14 residues. CDR1 and CDR2 (germline): SQVTM, ANQGSEA. V gave up 1 base and J gave up 1 base, with 10 bases separating them. The CDR3 sequence: CSVEGWAGNTEAFF. CDR3 nucleotides: TGCAGCGTTGAAGGCTGGGCGGGGAACACTGAAGCTTTCTTT.

The chain carries TRBV25-1 and TRBJ2-1; 8 bases are shared with TRBD2. Looked up from germline, CDR1 is MGHDK and CDR2 is SYGVNS. This CDR3 is 15 amino acids long. J lost 2 bases, V lost 6 bases, and 6 bases had no gene match. This chain's CDR3 is CASSHTGGTYNEQFF. The DNA of the CDR3 is TGTGCCAGCAGCCACACGGGGGGGACCTACAATGAGCAGTTCTTC.

This clone was seen more than once but under ten times. The gene calls are TRBV15 and TRBJ2-7; D may match TRBD1 or TRBD2 (5 bases each). Trimming stripped 1 base from V and 0 bases from J, with 7 bases between. CDR1 and CDR2 from the germline V gene are LNHNV and YYDKDF (reference sequence). This CDR3 is 14 amino acids long. For the CDR3, the DNA is TGTGCCACCAGCAGAGGAGGGGACTCCTACGAGCAGTACTTC. As protein: CATSRGGDSYEQYF.

The chain combines TRBV7-8 with TRBJ2-1; D may be TRBD2 (5 bases). This CDR3 contains 15 residues. V lost 7 bases and J 3 bases, leaving 16 bases between the germline ends. CDR1 and CDR2 from the germline V gene are SGHVS and FQNEAQ. The DNA for the CDR3 is TGTGCCAGCACCGAGGCAACTAGTGGCTACAATGAGCAGTTCTTC. Its translation: CASTEATSGYNEQFF.

The chain employs TRBV2 and TRBJ2-5; TRBD2 agrees at 7 bases. The CDR3 has 15 amino acids. Germline-derived CDR1 and CDR2 are SNHLY and FYNNEI. V shed 0 bases, J shed 3 bases, and the junction held 4 bases outside the gene matches. CDR3 sequence: CASSEALGGEETQYF. CDR3 DNA: TGTGCCAGCAGTGAAGCGCTGGGAGGGGAAGAGACCCAGTACTTC.

This clone was counted only a few times. V usage is TRBV29-1 and J usage is TRBJ2-3; the D is unclear. CDR3 length: 12 amino acids. The germline V gene encodes CDR1 SQVTM and CDR2 ANQGSEA. Trimming shortened V by 3 bases and J by 0 bases, and 4 bases separated the two germline ends. CDR3 residues: CSVEGSTDTQYF. CDR3 bases: TGCAGCGTTGAGGGTAGCACAGATACGCAGTATTTT.

The V and J genes are TRBV25-1 and TRBJ2-1, with D perhaps given as TRBD1 or TRBD2 (6 bases each). This CDR3 region has 14 residues. In germline, CDR1 is MGHDK, CDR2 SYGVNS. V lost 8 bases and J lost 7, with 18 bases in between. CDR3 in DNA: TGTGCCAGCGATGCTGGGCGGGACAATAATGAGCAGTTCTTC. This codes for CASDAGRDNNEQFF.

The rearrangement joins TRBV7-2 to TRBJ2-3, with 8 bases matching TRBD1. CDR1 SGHTA and CDR2 FQGNSA come from the germline V gene. The CDR3 totals 15 residues. V was clipped by 4 bases and J by 7 bases; unmatched bases: 10. The CDR3 protein is CASSYLQGGQNTQYF. CDR3 DNA: TGTGCCAGCAGCTACCTACAGGGGGGACAGAATACGCAGTATTTT.

This clone was seen more than once but under ten times. The CDR3 DNA sequence: TGCGCCAGCAGTCAAGGGGAGAATGAGCAGTTCTTC. It yields the protein CASSQGENEQFF. The rearrangement joins TRBV5-1 to TRBJ2-1; D may be TRBD1 or TRBD2 (5 bases each). Looked up from germline, CDR1 is SGHRS and CDR2 is YFSETQ. The CDR3 runs 12 residues. V lost 5 bases, J lost 7 bases, and 10 bases lay in between.

In its sample, this clone was seen a few times. The gene calls are TRBV10-3 and TRBJ2-1; TRBD2 aligns across 8 bases. The germline V gene has CDR1 ENHRY and CDR2 SYGVKD. This CDR3 contains 13 residues. Trimming took 7 bases from V and 7 from J; bases not matched to a gene: 6. The CDR3 sequence: CAITEREMNEQFF. The CDR3 region has the DNA TGTGCCATCACAGAGCGGGAGATGAATGAGCAGTTCTTC.

The chain uses TRBV7-9 and TRBJ1-2; possibly TRBD1 for D (5 bases). This CDR3 is built from 13 residues. Trimming stripped 5 bases from V and 2 bases from J, with 9 bases between. Germline CDR1 SEHNR, CDR2 FQNEAQ (reference sequence). The CDR3 bases are TGTGCCAGCAGCCCCGACAGAAACTATGGCTACACCTTC. Its translation: CASSPDRNYGYTF.

This clone was observed once. The chain has TRBV4-2 and TRBJ2-1; D possibly corresponds to TRBD2 (5 bases). CDR1 is LGHNA, CDR2 YNFKEQ, per germline. The CDR3 totals 17 residues. The V end lost 3 bases, the J end lost 1 base, and 16 bases lay between the germline ends. The CDR3 protein is CASSHRGPSVSYNEQFF. The CDR3 region has the DNA TGTGCCAGCAGCCACAGAGGGCCGTCCGTTTCCTACAATGAGCAGTTCTTC.

Written as DNA, the CDR3 is TGTGCCAGCTCACCAACAGGGGAGTCTGGGGCCAACGTCCTGACTTTC. Its protein is CASSPTGESGANVLTF. This rearrangement joins TRBV18 to TRBJ2-6; 7 bases match TRBD1. With V trimmed by 2 bases and J by 1 base, 2 bases remained unmatched. The CDR3 runs to 16 residues. Germline CDR1 and CDR2: KGHSH and LQKENI.

This clone was counted only a few times. J is TRBJ1-5 and V is TRBV15, with D unresolved. The CDR3 contains 14 residues. Germline loops: CDR1 LNHNV, CDR2 YYDKDF (reference sequence). V shed 3 bases and J shed 0 bases, with 6 bases lying between them. CDR3 in amino acids: CATSRRNSNQPQHF. The CDR3 DNA reads TGTGCCACCAGCAGGAGGAATAGCAATCAGCCCCAGCATTTT.

The chain employs TRBV29-1 and TRBJ1-5; perhaps TRBD1 as D (5 bases). V lost 3 bases to trimming and J lost 4 bases, with 10 bases between them. The CDR3 contains 13 residues. CDR1 and CDR2 (germline): SQVTM, ANQGSEA. The CDR3 here is CSVDYGGNQPQHF. CDR3 sequence (DNA): TGCAGCGTTGATTACGGGGGAAATCAGCCCCAGCATTTT.

The table lists this clone with a few counts. This rearrangement joins TRBV29-1 to TRBJ2-5, with 9 bases lining up with TRBD2. V dropped 5 bases and J dropped 0; count of bases not matched to a gene: 4. Per germline, CDR1 SQVTM and CDR2 ANQGSEA. This CDR3 comprises 14 residues. The CDR3 DNA sequence: TGCAGCGTTTCTACTAGCGGGTACCAAGAGACCCAGTACTTC. The encoded protein is CSVSTSGYQETQYF.

This clone has a handful of counts. The chain couples TRBV28 to TRBJ2-7, with D unclear. Trimming pared 6 bases from V and 6 bases from J, leaving 12 bases between. Germline V gives CDR1 MDHEN, CDR2 SYDVKM. The CDR3 runs 12 residues. CDR3 protein: CASSPASGEQYF. CDR3 nucleotide sequence: TGTGCCAGCAGCCCGGCGTCGGGCGAGCAGTACTTC.

This chain uses TRBV19 with TRBJ2-1, with D perhaps matching TRBD2 (5 bases). CDR3 length equals 14 residues. Germline CDR1 and CDR2: LNHDA and SQIVND (reference sequence). V dropped 6 bases and J dropped 5 bases, with 14 bases sitting between them. The CDR3 spells CASRWLAVDNEQFF. In DNA, the CDR3 is TGTGCCAGTAGGTGGCTAGCTGTCGACAATGAGCAGTTCTTC.

The chain is built from TRBV30 and TRBJ2-1, with 9 nucleotides matching TRBD2. This CDR3 spans 14 amino acids. V was clipped by 3 bases and J by 7 bases; unmatched bases: 7. CDR1 GTSNPN and CDR2 SVGIG come from the germline V gene (reference sequence). The CDR3 nucleotides are TGTGCCTGGAGGTTGCTAGCGGGAAGGAATGAGCAGTTCTTC. It specifies CAWRLLAGRNEQFF.

This clone came up a few times. This rearrangement joins TRBV9 to TRBJ2-7, with D tentatively TRBD1 or TRBD2 (7 bases each). The V gene lost 0 bases and the J gene lost 4 bases, with 14 bases spanning the gap. The CDR3 has 15 amino acids. CDR1 SGDLS and CDR2 YYNGEE come from the germline V gene. CDR3 loop: CASSVDPGGAYEQYF. CDR3 sequence (DNA): TGTGCCAGCAGCGTAGACCCAGGGGGGGCTTACGAGCAGTACTTC.

This clone was counted only a few times. This chain links TRBV4-1 with TRBJ2-3; D is perhaps TRBD1 (5 bases). This CDR3 is 14 amino acids long. Germline V gives CDR1 MGHRA, CDR2 YSYEKL. V lost 1 base to trimming and J lost 6 bases, with 11 bases between them. CDR3 bases: TGCGCCAGCAGCCAAGGCTGGGGCCGGGATACGCAGTATTTT. Translation gives CASSQGWGRDTQYF.

This clone was detected a few times. The V and J genes are TRBV30 and TRBJ2-5; D is unresolved. Trimming took off 4 bases at V and 7 bases at J, with 16 bases between the two ends. The CDR3 runs to 13 residues. CDR1 is GTSNPN, CDR2 SVGIG, per germline (reference sequence). The CDR3 nucleotides read TGTGCCTGGAAACTGGGCGGTGCGGCGACCCAGTACTTC. It yields the protein CAWKLGGAATQYF.

This clone was found a few times. The chain uses TRBV7-6 and TRBJ2-7; 10 bases match TRBD1. The junction had 9 bases not matched to a gene; V was cut back by 7 bases and J by 3 bases. The CDR3 consists of 15 residues. Per the germline V gene, CDR1 is SGHVS and CDR2 is FNYEAQ. DNA for the CDR3: TGTGCCAGCATCAAGAGGGACAGGGGCTTCTACGAGCAGTACTTC. It codes for CASIKRDRGFYEQYF. The full variable domain, rest sourced from reference TRBV7-6 and TRBJ2-7, is GAGVSQSPRYKVTKRGQDVALRCDPISGHVSLYWYRQALGQGPEFLTYFNYEAQQDKSGLPNDRFSAERPEGSISTLTIQRTEQRDSAMYRCASIKRDRGFYEQYFGPGTRLTVT.

This sequence joins TRBV6-5 and TRBJ2-5, with 7 bases fitting TRBD1. Germline CDR1 MNHEY, CDR2 SVGAGI. Trimming at V came to 6 bases and at J to 6 bases, leaving 10 bases not matched to a gene. This CDR3 has 14 amino acids. Here the CDR3 reads CASSLGTVGKTQYF. The CDR3 DNA is TGTGCCAGCAGCCTCGGGACAGTTGGCAAGACCCAGTACTTC.

V is TRBV7-9 and J is TRBJ1-1, with D possibly matching TRBD1 (6 bases). The CDR3 length is 17 residues. Trimming took off 4 bases at V and 1 base at J, with 19 bases between the two ends. Germline CDR1 and CDR2: SEHNR and FQNEAQ (reference sequence). The CDR3 sequence is CASSSYSGDRWNTEAFF. CDR3 sequence (DNA): TGTGCCAGCAGCTCATATTCAGGGGACCGATGGAACACTGAAGCTTTCTTT.

The chain is built from TRBV7-2 and TRBJ2-4; D not certain. Germline V lookup: CDR1 SGHTA, CDR2 FQGNSA. The CDR3 length is 14 residues. Trimming took off 2 bases at V and 0 bases at J, with 5 bases between the two ends. CDR3 in DNA: TGTGCCAGCAGCTTAAGCCTAGCCAAAAACATTCAGTACTTC. This sequence encodes CASSLSLAKNIQYF.

The rearrangement uses TRBV9 and TRBJ2-1; D gene ambiguous. Trimming stripped 0 bases from V and 10 bases from J, with 17 bases between. The CDR3 spans 15 residues. Germline CDR1 reads SGDLS; CDR2 reads YYNGEE. CDR3 in amino acids: CASSVDAFRPGEQFF. CDR3 DNA sequence: TGTGCCAGCAGCGTAGACGCTTTTCGACCCGGCGAGCAGTTCTTC.

The genes are TRBV27 and TRBJ1-1; D is ambiguous. Germline loops: CDR1 MNHEY, CDR2 SMNVEV (reference sequence). The CDR3 is 13 amino acids. Trimming stripped 4 bases from V and 0 bases from J, with 6 bases between. The CDR3 reads CASSSYMNTEAFF. CDR3 nucleotides: TGTGCCAGCAGTTCGTACATGAACACTGAAGCTTTCTTT.